Listed here are 25 T cell receptor beta chains from one sample, sequenced in a study of cytomegalovirus exposure and HLA in healthy donors. The PCR employed 60 Vbeta primers together with 13 Jbeta primers. TCRdb's copy holds only in-frame clones and misses some; the assay was immunoSEQ multiplex PCR. This table has about 89,000 clones, 76% appearing once. The sequenced sample consisted of PBMCs. The receptors here all came from a male donor in good health and CMV-seronegative.

In its sample, this clone was seen once. The J gene is TRBJ2-2, the V gene TRBV6-6; no clear D gene. Germline loops: CDR1 MNHNY, CDR2 SVGAGI (reference sequence). The CDR3 consists of 15 residues. V was trimmed by 0 bases and J by 4 bases, leaving 9 bases between them. CDR3 sequence (DNA): TGTGCCAGCAGTTACTCACTCCTCCTCACCGGGGAGCTGTTTTTT. Translating gives CASSYSLLLTGELFF.

This clone showed up just once. The chain joins TRBV6-1 to TRBJ2-5, with a tentative D call TRBD2 (5 bases). Germline V gives CDR1 MNHNS, CDR2 SASEGT. Trimming took off 5 bases at V and 3 bases at J, with 16 bases between the two ends. The CDR3 runs to 15 residues. In DNA form, the CDR3 reads TGTGCCAGCAGTCTCCCCGGGGTCATTAAAGAGACCCAGTACTTC. The encoded protein is CASSLPGVIKETQYF.

The J gene is TRBJ2-7, the V gene TRBV28, with D possibly being TRBD1 (6 bases). This CDR3 region has 12 residues. CDR1 is MDHEN, CDR2 SYDVKM, per germline. DNA for the CDR3: TGTGCTTGCAGGGGCTACTCCTACGAGCAGTACTTC. Its protein is CACRGYSYEQYF.

The V and J genes are TRBV6-5 and TRBJ1-3; TRBD1 is a possible D gene (6 bases). The CDR3 has 13 residues. The V end was cut by 2 bases, the J end by 4 bases, with 6 bases between. Germline V gene sequence: CDR1 MNHEY, CDR2 SVGAGI. The CDR3 DNA is TGTGCCAGCAGTTACCAGGGGGGAAACACCATATATTTT. This codes for CASSYQGGNTIYF.

This clone was seen a few times. This chain connects TRBV15 to TRBJ1-1, with TRBD1 as a possible D gene (5 bases). Germline CDR1 and CDR2: LNHNV and YYDKDF (reference sequence). CDR3 length: 14 amino acids. With 0 bases removed from V and 3 bases from J, the gap between germline ends came to 8 bases. The CDR3 loop reads CATSREGQYTEAFF. The CDR3 bases are TGTGCCACCAGCAGAGAGGGGCAGTACACTGAAGCTTTCTTT.

A single count supports this clone. V is TRBV7-8 and J is TRBJ1-1; perhaps TRBD1 as D (6 bases). This CDR3 is built from 14 residues. The V end lost 8 bases, the J end lost 0 bases, and 13 bases lay between the germline ends. Germline lookup yields CDR1 SGHVS and CDR2 FQNEAQ. The chain's CDR3 is CASEKGGLNTEAFF. The DNA for the CDR3 is TGTGCCAGCGAAAAGGGGGGGCTGAACACTGAAGCTTTCTTT.

The rearrangement joins TRBV28 to TRBJ2-7; D perhaps matches TRBD1 (6 bases). CDR1 MDHEN and CDR2 SYDVKM come from the germline V gene. V dropped 3 bases and J dropped 0 bases, with 18 bases sitting between them. There are 17 residues in the CDR3. As DNA, the CDR3 is TGTGCCAGCAGTTTCAGCTTGGCCGACAGGAGCTCCTACGAGCAGTACTTC. Translation gives CASSFSLADRSSYEQYF.

The CDR3 DNA sequence: TGTGCCAGCAGCGTATCACAGGGAAACACCATATATTTT. This codes for CASSVSQGNTIYF. This chain connects TRBV9 to TRBJ1-3; D not resolved. This CDR3 region has 13 residues. The germline V gene has CDR1 SGDLS and CDR2 YYNGEE. Deletions cut 1 base from V and 4 bases from J, with 6 bases between.

The chain combines TRBV5-6 with TRBJ2-5, with D unresolved. The germline V and J ends were trimmed by 5 bases and 2 bases, with 13 bases remaining between them. Germline V gene lookup returns CDR1 SGHDT and CDR2 YYEEEE. The CDR3 extends over 14 amino acids. The CDR3 spells CASSRRQLQETQYF. CDR3 coding DNA: TGTGCCAGCAGTCGGCGGCAGTTGCAAGAGACCCAGTACTTC. The whole variable domain, filled in from reference TRBV5-6 and TRBJ2-5, reads DAGVTQSPTHLIKTRGQQVTLRCSPKSGHDTVSWYQQALGQGPQFIFQYYEEEERQRGNFPDRFSGHQFPNYSSELNVNALLLGDSALYLCASSRRQLQETQYFGPGTRLLVL.

The chain joins TRBV28 to TRBJ1-1; 7 bases align to TRBD1. J was trimmed by 11 bases and V by 8 bases; bases with no gene match: 14. This CDR3 region has 13 residues. Germline lookup yields CDR1 MDHEN and CDR2 SYDVKM. CDR3 in DNA: TGTGCCAGCTCGAGACAGGGCAGTTGGAAGGCTTTCTTT. It translates to CASSRQGSWKAFF.

In this sample, this clone turned up once. The CDR3, as DNA: TGTGCCAGCGGGACAGTGTACTCTGGAAACACCATATATTTT. This codes for CASGTVYSGNTIYF. The J gene is TRBJ1-3, the V gene TRBV2, with TRBD1 matching 7 bases. With 8 bases clipped from V and 0 bases from J, the junction kept 4 bases outside the gene matches. This CDR3 is built from 14 residues. From germline, CDR1 is SNHLY and CDR2 FYNNEI. Variable domain in full (rest from reference TRBV2 and TRBJ1-3): EPEVTQTPSHQVTQMGQEVILRCVPISNHLYFYWYRQILGQKVEFLVSFYNNEISEKSEIFDDQFSVERPDGSNFTLKIRSTKLEDSAMYFCASGTVYSGNTIYFGEGSWLTVV.

This rearrangement joins TRBV9 to TRBJ2-1; unclear D gene. The CDR3 consists of 16 residues. Germline CDR1 is SGDLS and CDR2 is YYNGEE. Trimming stripped 4 bases from V and 0 bases from J, with 14 bases between. In DNA, the CDR3 is TGTGCCAGCAGCCCCCGGTGGCGGAGCTCCTACAATGAGCAGTTCTTC. As protein: CASSPRWRSSYNEQFF.

This chain connects TRBV27 to TRBJ2-1; the D is unclear. Germline V CDR1 and CDR2: MNHEY, SMNVEV (reference sequence). The CDR3 sequence is 15 residues long. V lost 3 bases to trimming and J lost 0 bases, with 9 bases between them. The CDR3 DNA is TGTGCCAGCAGTTTTGGCTGGCACTCCTACAATGAGCAGTTCTTC. Its protein product is CASSFGWHSYNEQFF.

The chain recombines TRBV15 with TRBJ2-7; unclear D gene. With 1 base removed from V and 6 bases from J, the gap between germline ends came to 13 bases. The CDR3 loop spans 14 amino acids. CDR1 is LNHNV and CDR2 is YYDKDF in the germline V gene (reference sequence). The CDR3 nucleotides are TGTGCCACCAGCAGAGCCAACATACCAGTCGAGCAGTACTTC. This translates into CATSRANIPVEQYF.

This rearrangement joins TRBV28 to TRBJ2-7, with 9 positions matching TRBD1. V shed 6 bases and J 3 bases; nucleotides not matched to a gene: 9. There are 15 residues in the CDR3. Germline values: CDR1 MDHEN, CDR2 SYDVKM. The CDR3 spells CASSPDRGIGYEQYF. DNA for the CDR3: TGTGCCAGCAGCCCAGACAGGGGGATCGGCTACGAGCAGTACTTC. Drawing the rest from reference TRBV28 and TRBJ2-7, the complete variable domain is DVKVTQSSRYLVKRTGEKVFLECVQDMDHENMFWYRQDPGLGLRLIYFSYDVKMKEKGDIPEGYSVSREKKERFSLILESASTNQTSMYLCASSPDRGIGYEQYFGPGTRLTVT.

The chain recombines TRBV7-2 with TRBJ2-3, with 7 bases lining up with TRBD1. This CDR3 region has 15 residues. The germline V gene has CDR1 SGHTA and CDR2 FQGNSA. V lost 3 bases, J lost 3 bases, and 6 bases stayed unmatched. The CDR3 region is CASSFLDRLTDTQYF. CDR3 DNA sequence: TGTGCCAGCAGCTTCTTGGACAGGTTGACAGATACGCAGTATTTT.

CDR3 nucleotide sequence: TGTGCCAGCAGTTCCCCCGGGGGAGGGTCTCCCTACGAGCAGTACTTC. It is translated as CASSSPGGGSPYEQYF. The rearrangement joins TRBV28 to TRBJ2-7, with TRBD2 identical over 7 bases. Trimming took 4 bases from V and 2 from J; bases not matched to a gene: 11. CDR3 length equals 16 residues. Looked up from germline, CDR1 is MDHEN and CDR2 is SYDVKM.

This clone was observed a handful of times. This chain joins TRBV2 and TRBJ2-3; D is perhaps TRBD1 (5 bases). This CDR3 is built from 13 residues. The ends were cut back, 4 bases at V and 2 bases at J, with 7 bases in the middle. Germline values: CDR1 SNHLY, CDR2 FYNNEI. CDR3 DNA sequence: TGTGCCAGCAGTGGGGGCCTCACAGATACGCAGTATTTT. Its protein product is CASSGGLTDTQYF.

This clone was seen a few times. The rearrangement links TRBV28 to TRBJ1-1; D uncertain. The V end lost 6 bases, the J end lost 0 bases, and 8 bases lay between the germline ends. The CDR3 is 13 residues long. Germline V gives CDR1 MDHEN, CDR2 SYDVKM. The CDR3 coding sequence is TGTGCCAGCAGCCACGACATGAACACTGAAGCTTTCTTT. Translated, it gives CASSHDMNTEAFF.

The CDR3 DNA is TGTGCCAGTAGTATAGACGACAGGGTCGCCGAGCAGTACTTC. Protein sequence: CASSIDDRVAEQYF. The gene calls are TRBV19 and TRBJ2-7; 7 nucleotides match TRBD1. V lost 0 bases to trimming and J lost 6 bases; unmatched junction nucleotides: 5. Germline CDR1 and CDR2: LNHDA and SQIVND (reference sequence). The CDR3 sequence is 14 residues long.

The chain employs TRBV19 and TRBJ2-7; D is uncertain. Trimming pared 3 bases from V and 3 bases from J, leaving 9 bases between. The CDR3 runs 13 residues. Germline CDR1 reads LNHDA; CDR2 reads SQIVND (reference sequence). CDR3 in amino acids: CASSMRSGYEQYF. CDR3 bases: TGTGCCAGTAGTATGAGGTCGGGCTACGAGCAGTACTTC. The whole variable domain, filled in from reference TRBV19 and TRBJ2-7, reads DGGITQSPKYLFRKEGQNVTLSCEQNLNHDAMYWYRQDPGQGLRLIYYSQIVNDFQKGDIAEGYSVSREKKESFPLTVTSAQKNPTAFYLCASSMRSGYEQYFGPGTRLTVT.

This chain connects TRBV7-9 to TRBJ1-1, with D unresolved. Trimming removed 1 base at V and 7 bases at J, with 13 bases between. Germline assignment: CDR1 SEHNR and CDR2 FQNEAQ (reference sequence). The CDR3 loop spans 14 amino acids. As DNA, the CDR3 is TGTGCCAGCAGCTTAGGGGGTTACGGGATTGAAGCTTTCTTT. Protein sequence: CASSLGGYGIEAFF.

The gene calls are TRBV2 and TRBJ1-1, with D uncertain. Trimming removed 2 bases from V and 3 bases from J, with 4 bases in between. The germline V gene encodes CDR1 SNHLY and CDR2 FYNNEI. CDR3 size: 12 residues. CDR3 amino acids: CASSEPYTEAFF. CDR3 DNA: TGTGCCAGCAGTGAACCGTACACTGAAGCTTTCTTT.

The V and J genes are TRBV28 and TRBJ1-4; unclear D gene. The CDR3 has 13 residues. The germline V gene has CDR1 MDHEN and CDR2 SYDVKM. The V gene lost 8 bases and the J gene lost 8 bases, with 15 bases spanning the gap. The CDR3 region has the DNA TGTGCCAGCGGTGGGAATCGAGGGGAAAAACTGTTTTTT. Its translation is CASGGNRGEKLFF.

The chain recombines TRBV6-4 with TRBJ2-6; D possibly corresponds to TRBD1 (5 bases). CDR3 length: 16 amino acids. Germline CDR1 MRHNA, CDR2 SNTAGT. V was shortened by 5 bases and J by 4 bases, with 15 bases between the two germline ends. CDR3 region: CASSPQQGEGANVLTF. CDR3 coding DNA: TGTGCCAGCAGTCCCCAGCAGGGCGAAGGGGCCAACGTCCTGACTTTC.